The following is a TCR beta chain sequence with its context. The data derive from a study of blood T cell repertoires in COVID-19. Sequencing used immunoSEQ multiplex PCR; TCRdb keeps in-frame clones, though not all of them. The table shows about 190,000 clones, with around 79% occurring only once. After removal of 5 bases from V and 1 base from J, the junction contained 20 bases not matched to a gene. The CDR3 spans 19 residues. Germline values: CDR1 SGHNT, CDR2 YENEEA. This chain joins TRBV11-3 and TRBJ2-7; TRBD1 matches at 7 bases. The source material was peripheral blood. The sequence was obtained from a middle-aged man who had recovered from COVID-19. The CDR3 loop is CASSRIRDSSNRSSYEQYF. The CDR3, as DNA: TGTGCCAGCAGCCGTATCCGGGACAGCTCAAACAGATCATCCTACGAGCAGTACTTC. Filled out from reference TRBV11-3 and TRBJ2-7, the complete variable domain reads EAGVVQSPRYKIIEKKQPVAFWCNPISGHNTLYWYLQNLGQGPELLIRYENEEAVDDSQLPKDRFSAERLKGVDSTLKIQPAELGDSAVYLCASSRIRDSSNRSSYEQYFGPGTRLTVT.